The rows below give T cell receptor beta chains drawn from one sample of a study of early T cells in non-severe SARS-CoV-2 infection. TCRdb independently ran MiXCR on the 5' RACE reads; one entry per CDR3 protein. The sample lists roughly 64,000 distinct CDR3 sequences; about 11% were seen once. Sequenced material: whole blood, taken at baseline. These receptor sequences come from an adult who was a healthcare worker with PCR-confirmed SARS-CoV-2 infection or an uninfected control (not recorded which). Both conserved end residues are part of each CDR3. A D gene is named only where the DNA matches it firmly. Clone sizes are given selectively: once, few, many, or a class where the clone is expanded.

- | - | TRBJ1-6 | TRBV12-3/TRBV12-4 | CASSQWDVASSPLHF | TGTGCCAGCAGTCAGTGGGACGTCGCAAGCTCACCCCTCCACTTT
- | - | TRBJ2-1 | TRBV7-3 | CASSLDGQRYNEQFF | TGTGCCAGCAGCTTGGACGGACAGCGATACAATGAGCAGTTCTTC
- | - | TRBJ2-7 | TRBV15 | CATSGRHFWRGEQYF | TGTGCCACCAGCGGGCGACACTTTTGGAGGGGCGAGCAGTACTTC
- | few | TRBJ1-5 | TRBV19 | CASRTSNQPQHF | TGTGCCAGTCGGACATCCAATCAGCCCCAGCATTTT
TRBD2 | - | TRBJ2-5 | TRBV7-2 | CASSLDGGAGETQYF | TGTGCCAGCAGCTTGGACGGGGGGGCCGGAGAGACCCAGTACTTC
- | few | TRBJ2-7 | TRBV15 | CATSREEKSYEQYF | TGTGCCACCAGCAGAGAGGAAAAATCCTACGAGCAGTACTTC
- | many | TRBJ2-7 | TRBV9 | CASSLGEGITYEQYF | TGTGCCAGCAGCCTTGGTGAGGGGATCACCTACGAGCAGTACTTC
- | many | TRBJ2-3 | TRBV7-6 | CASSLGGLPPSGDTQYF | TGTGCCAGCAGCTTAGGTGGGCTACCCCCGTCGGGAGATACGCAGTATTTT
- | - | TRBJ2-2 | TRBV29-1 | CSVRDGNTGELFF | TGCAGCGTGCGGGACGGTAACACCGGGGAGCTGTTTTTT
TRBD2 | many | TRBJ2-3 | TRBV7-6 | CASSFGGGYTDTQYF | TGTGCCAGCAGCTTCGGCGGGGGGTACACAGATACGCAGTATTTT
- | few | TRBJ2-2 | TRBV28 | CASSPILDTGELFF | TGTGCCAGCAGTCCCATTCTCGACACCGGGGAGCTGTTTTTT
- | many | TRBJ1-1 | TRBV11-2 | CASSLERGRTEAFF | TGTGCCAGCAGCTTAGAGCGGGGGAGGACTGAAGCTTTCTTT
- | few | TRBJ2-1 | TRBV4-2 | CASSQVGDEQFF | TGTGCCAGCAGCCAAGTCGGGGATGAGCAGTTCTTC
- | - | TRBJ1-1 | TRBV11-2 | CASSLTNTEAFF | TGTGCCAGCAGCTTAACGAACACTGAAGCTTTCTTT
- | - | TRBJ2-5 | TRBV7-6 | CASSLRGRETQYF | TGTGCCAGCAGCCTACGGGGGAGGGAGACCCAGTACTTC
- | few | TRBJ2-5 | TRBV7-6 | CASSPQVPWSETQYF | TGTGCCAGCAGCCCACAGGTCCCTTGGTCGGAGACCCAGTACTTC
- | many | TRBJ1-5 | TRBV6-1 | CASSAGVSNQPQHF | TGTGCCAGCAGTGCTGGGGTTAGCAATCAGCCCCAGCATTTT
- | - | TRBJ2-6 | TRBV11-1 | CASSLARSSGANVLTF | TGTGCCAGCAGCTTAGCCCGCAGCTCTGGGGCCAACGTCCTGACTTTC
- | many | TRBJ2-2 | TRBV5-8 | CASSLPGQSAGELFF | TGTGCCAGCAGCTTGCCTGGACAGTCCGCCGGGGAGCTGTTTTTT
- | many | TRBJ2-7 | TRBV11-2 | CASSLDEGLTYEQYF | TGTGCCAGCAGCTTAGATGAGGGATTAACCTACGAGCAGTACTTC
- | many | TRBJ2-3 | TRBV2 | CASSEGGTGAFTDTQYF | TGTGCCAGCTCCGAAGGTGGAACAGGAGCCTTCACAGATACGCAGTATTTT
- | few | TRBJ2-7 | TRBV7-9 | CASSFLSLGAYEQYF | TGTGCCAGCAGCTTCCTCTCCTTGGGAGCCTACGAGCAGTACTTC
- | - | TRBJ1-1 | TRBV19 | CASSSRGARVNTEAFF | TGTGCCAGTAGTTCGCGGGGGGCCCGGGTGAACACTGAAGCTTTCTTT
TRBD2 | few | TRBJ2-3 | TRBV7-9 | CASSSLFRTSGGATDTQYF | TGTGCCAGCAGCTCCCTGTTCAGGACTAGCGGGGGGGCCACAGATACGCAGTATTTT
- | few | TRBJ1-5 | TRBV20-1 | CSARAFNQPQHF | TGCAGTGCTAGGGCCTTCAATCAGCCCCAGCATTTT
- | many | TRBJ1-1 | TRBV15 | CATSRAGVNTAFF | TGTGCCACCAGCAGAGCCGGGGTTAACACGGCTTTCTTT
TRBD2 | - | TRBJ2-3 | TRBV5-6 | CASSLRGADTQYF | TGTGCCAGCAGCTTGCGGGGGGCAGATACGCAGTATTTT
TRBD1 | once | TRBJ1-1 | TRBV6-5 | CASSSYRAGTGGLNTEAFF | TGTGCCAGCAGTTCCTATCGAGCCGGGACAGGGGGGTTGAACACTGAAGCTTTCTTT
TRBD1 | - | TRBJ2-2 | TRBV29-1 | CSVGRWDRGSTGELFF | TGCAGCGTTGGACGGTGGGACAGGGGGAGCACCGGGGAGCTGTTTTTT
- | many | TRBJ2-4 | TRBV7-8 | CASRGIAKNIQYF | TGTGCCAGCAGGGGGATCGCCAAAAACATTCAGTACTTC
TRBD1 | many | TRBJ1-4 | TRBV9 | CASSGQGIGEKLFF | TGTGCCAGCAGCGGACAGGGGATTGGAGAAAAACTGTTTTTT
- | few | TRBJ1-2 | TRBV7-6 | CASSLARVAGDGGYTF | TGTGCCAGCAGCTTAGCGCGAGTGGCAGGGGATGGTGGCTACACCTTC
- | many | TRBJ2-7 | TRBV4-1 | CASSQVIGRRDEQYF | TGCGCCAGCAGCCAAGTAATAGGGCGACGGGACGAGCAGTACTTC
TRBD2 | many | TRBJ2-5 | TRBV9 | CASSVDGAGEQETQYF | TGTGCCAGCAGCGTAGACGGAGCGGGGGAACAAGAGACCCAGTACTTC
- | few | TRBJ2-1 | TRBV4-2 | CASSPAGTGANEQFF | TGTGCCAGCAGCCCCGCCGGGACTGGGGCCAATGAGCAGTTCTTC
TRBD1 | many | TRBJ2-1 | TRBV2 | CASSTTGGGYNEQFF | TGTGCCAGCAGTACGACAGGGGGAGGATACAATGAGCAGTTCTTC
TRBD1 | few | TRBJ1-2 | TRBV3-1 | CASSQVRGGFYGYTF | TGTGCCAGCAGCCAAGTCAGGGGGGGATTCTATGGCTACACCTTC
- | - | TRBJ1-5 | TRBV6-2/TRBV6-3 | CASSRPGIVSNQPQHF | TGTGCCAGCAGTCGACCAGGGATTGTAAGCAATCAGCCCCAGCATTTT
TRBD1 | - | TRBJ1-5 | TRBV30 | CAWSVQTGVDNQPQHF | TGTGCCTGGAGTGTACAGACAGGGGTAGACAATCAGCCCCAGCATTTT
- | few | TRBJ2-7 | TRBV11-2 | CASSPLVGYEQYF | TGTGCCAGCAGCCCTCTTGTGGGGTACGAGCAGTACTTC
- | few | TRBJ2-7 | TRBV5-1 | CASRSLIIGAEQYF | TGCGCCAGCAGATCACTGATTATTGGGGCCGAGCAGTACTTC
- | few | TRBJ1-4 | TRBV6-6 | CASSYLGGRNEKLFF | TGTGCCAGCAGTTACTTGGGGGGACGAAATGAAAAACTGTTTTTT
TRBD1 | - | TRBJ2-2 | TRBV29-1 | CSAGQGPNTGELFF | TGCAGCGCAGGACAGGGGCCGAACACCGGGGAGCTGTTTTTT
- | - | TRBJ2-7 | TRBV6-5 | CASSYGPSKISSYEQYF | TGTGCCAGCAGTTACGGTCCTTCGAAGATTAGCTCCTACGAGCAGTACTTC
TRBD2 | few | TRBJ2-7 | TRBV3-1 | CATRGGASYEQYF | TGTGCCACCCGGGGAGGGGCTAGCTACGAGCAGTACTTC
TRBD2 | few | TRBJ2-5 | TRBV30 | CAWSAGLAGEETQYF | TGTGCCTGGAGTGCGGGACTAGCGGGGGAAGAGACCCAGTACTTC
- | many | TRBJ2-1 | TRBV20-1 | CSASWGSSYNEQFF | TGCAGTGCTAGCTGGGGGAGCTCCTACAATGAGCAGTTCTTC
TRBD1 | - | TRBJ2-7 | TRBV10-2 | CASSFGTGGREQYF | TGCGCCAGCAGTTTCGGGACAGGGGGCCGCGAGCAGTACTTC
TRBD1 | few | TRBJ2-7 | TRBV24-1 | CATSDRQGSYEQYF | TGTGCCACCAGTGATCGACAGGGCTCCTACGAGCAGTACTTC
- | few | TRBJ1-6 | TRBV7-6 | CASSPYGPGPLHF | TGTGCCAGCAGCCCATATGGCCCCGGCCCCCTCCACTTT
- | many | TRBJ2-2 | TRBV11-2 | CASSLRRTGFSTGELFF | TGTGCCAGCAGCCTTCGTCGAACAGGGTTCTCGACCGGGGAGCTGTTTTTT
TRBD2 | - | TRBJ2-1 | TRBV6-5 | CASSDTSGPYNEQFF | TGTGCCAGCAGTGATACTAGCGGTCCCTACAATGAGCAGTTCTTC
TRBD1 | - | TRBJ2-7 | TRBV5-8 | CASSATSRDRASYEQYF | TGTGCCAGCAGCGCTACTTCCCGGGACAGGGCCTCCTACGAGCAGTACTTC
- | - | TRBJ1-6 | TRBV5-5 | CASSLFDLGVNSPLHF | TGTGCCAGCAGCTTGTTCGACTTGGGGGTAAATTCACCCCTCCACTTT
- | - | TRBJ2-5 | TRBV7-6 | CASSLGRGEDPPQETQYF | TGTGCCAGCAGCTTAGGACGAGGAGAGGACCCTCCCCAAGAGACCCAGTACTTC